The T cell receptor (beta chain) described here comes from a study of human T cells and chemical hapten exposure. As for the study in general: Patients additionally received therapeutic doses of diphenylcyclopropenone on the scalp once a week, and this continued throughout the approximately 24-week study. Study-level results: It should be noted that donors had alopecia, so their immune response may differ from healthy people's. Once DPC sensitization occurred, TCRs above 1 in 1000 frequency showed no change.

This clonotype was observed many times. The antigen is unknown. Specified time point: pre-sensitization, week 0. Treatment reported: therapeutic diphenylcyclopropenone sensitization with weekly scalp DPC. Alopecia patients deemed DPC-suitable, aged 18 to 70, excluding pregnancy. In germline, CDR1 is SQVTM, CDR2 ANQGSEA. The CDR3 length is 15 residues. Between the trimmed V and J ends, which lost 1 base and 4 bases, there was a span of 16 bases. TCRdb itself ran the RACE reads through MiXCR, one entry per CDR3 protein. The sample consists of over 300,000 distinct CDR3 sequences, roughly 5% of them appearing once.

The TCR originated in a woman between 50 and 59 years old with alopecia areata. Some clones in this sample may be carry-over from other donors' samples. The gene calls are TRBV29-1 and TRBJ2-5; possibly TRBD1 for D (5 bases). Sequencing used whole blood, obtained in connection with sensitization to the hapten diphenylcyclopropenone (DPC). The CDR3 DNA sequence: TGCAGCGTTGAAGGCGTAGGCTGGCAGGGAGAGACCCAGTACTTC. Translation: CSVEGVGWQGETQYF. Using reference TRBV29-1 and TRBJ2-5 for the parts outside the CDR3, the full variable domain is SAVISQKPSRDICQRGTSLTIQCQVDSQVTMMFWYRQQPGQSLTLIATANQGSEATYESGFVIDKFPISRPNLTFSTLTVSNMSPEDSSIYLCSVEGVGWQGETQYFGPGTRLLVL.